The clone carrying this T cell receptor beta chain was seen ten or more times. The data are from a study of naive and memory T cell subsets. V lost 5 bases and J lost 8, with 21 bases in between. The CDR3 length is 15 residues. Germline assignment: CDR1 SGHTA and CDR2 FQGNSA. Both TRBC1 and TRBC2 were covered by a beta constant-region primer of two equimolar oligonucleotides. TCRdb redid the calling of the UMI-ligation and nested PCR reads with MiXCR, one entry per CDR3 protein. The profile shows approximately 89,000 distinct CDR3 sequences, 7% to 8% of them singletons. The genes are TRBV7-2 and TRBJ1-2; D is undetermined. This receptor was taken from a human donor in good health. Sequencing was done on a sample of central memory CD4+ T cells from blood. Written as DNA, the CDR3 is TGTGCCAGCAGCCCGCCGAACGAGTCCCGACCGGGCTACACCTTC. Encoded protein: CASSPPNESRPGYTF.